This TCR beta chain emerged from a study of blood T cells in healthy people across ages. The CDR3 contains 15 residues. The use of a sample-barcoded 5' primer and a J-beta primer mix characterized a second PCR of about 7 to 12 cycles. Via MiXCR, TCRdb re-called the 5' RACE reads, giving one row per CDR3 protein. The sample has 1.5 million to 2 million distinct CDR3 sequences, roughly 27% seen once. In its sample, this clonotype was seen once. A junction boundary mismatches the germline segment, possibly from a read error. The clonotype comes from a woman in her thirties in good health. J is TRBJ2-3 and V is TRBV12-3 or TRBV12-4, with TRBD1 matching 8 bases. The sample was blood. CDR3 residues: CDSKLRQGSTDTQYF. As DNA, the CDR3 is TGTGACAGCAAGCTACGACAGGGGAGCACAGATACGCAGTATTTT.